What follows is one T cell receptor beta chain and its context. Its matching antigen is unknown. One entry per CDR3 protein results from TCRdb running MiXCR on the reads. The table has just under 500,000 distinct CDR3 sequences, more than 30% seen once. The data were taken from a study of T cell repertoires in cytomegalovirus infection. For the study at large: An indication of both CMV infection and matching HLA type came from public TCR beta signatures.

With V trimmed by 4 bases and J by 4 bases, 9 bases remained unmatched. Germline V gives CDR1 DFQATT, CDR2 SNEGSKA (reference sequence). The CDR3 extends over 15 amino acids. This chain links TRBV20-1 with TRBJ1-5; 8 positions agree with TRBD1. This TCR was sampled from a human donor in good health (CMV status not recorded). Some clones in this sample may be carry-over from other donors' samples. The source was cultured PBMCs, collected from culture after CMV antigen stimulation. Here the CDR3 reads CSAIQGARGNQPQHF. The CDR3 nucleotides are TGCAGTGCTATCCAGGGGGCAAGGGGAAATCAGCCCCAGCATTTT.